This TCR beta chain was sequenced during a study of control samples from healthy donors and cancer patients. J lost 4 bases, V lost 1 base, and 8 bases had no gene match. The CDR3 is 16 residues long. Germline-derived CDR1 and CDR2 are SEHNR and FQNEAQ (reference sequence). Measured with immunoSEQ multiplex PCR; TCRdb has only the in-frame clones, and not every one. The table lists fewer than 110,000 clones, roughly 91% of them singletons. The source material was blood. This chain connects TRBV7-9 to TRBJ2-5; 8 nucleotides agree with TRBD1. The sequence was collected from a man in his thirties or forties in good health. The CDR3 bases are TGTGCCAGCAGCTTAGTCCCAAGACAGGGGTTAGAGACCCAGTACTTC. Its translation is CASSLVPRQGLETQYF.